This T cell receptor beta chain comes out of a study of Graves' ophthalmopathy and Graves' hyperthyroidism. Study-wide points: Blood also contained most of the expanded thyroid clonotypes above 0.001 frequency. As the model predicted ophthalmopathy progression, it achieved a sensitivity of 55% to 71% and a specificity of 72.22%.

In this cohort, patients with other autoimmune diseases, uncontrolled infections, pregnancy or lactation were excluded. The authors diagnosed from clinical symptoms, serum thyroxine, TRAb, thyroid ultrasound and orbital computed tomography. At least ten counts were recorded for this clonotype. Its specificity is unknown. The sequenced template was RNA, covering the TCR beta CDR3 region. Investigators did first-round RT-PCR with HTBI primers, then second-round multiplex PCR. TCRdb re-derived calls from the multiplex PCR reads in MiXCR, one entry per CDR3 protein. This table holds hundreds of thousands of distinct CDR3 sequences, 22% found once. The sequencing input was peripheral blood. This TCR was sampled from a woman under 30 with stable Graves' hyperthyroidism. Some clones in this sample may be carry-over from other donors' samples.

CDR3 in amino acids: CASSSPTSGGRTQYF. DNA of the CDR3: TGTGCCAGCAGTTCCCCCACTAGCGGGGGGAGGACCCAGTACTTC. V and J are TRBV12-3 or TRBV12-4 and TRBJ2-5; 12 nucleotides match TRBD2. The CDR3 is 15 residues long. V lost 4 bases and J lost 7; bases outside the gene matches: 7.